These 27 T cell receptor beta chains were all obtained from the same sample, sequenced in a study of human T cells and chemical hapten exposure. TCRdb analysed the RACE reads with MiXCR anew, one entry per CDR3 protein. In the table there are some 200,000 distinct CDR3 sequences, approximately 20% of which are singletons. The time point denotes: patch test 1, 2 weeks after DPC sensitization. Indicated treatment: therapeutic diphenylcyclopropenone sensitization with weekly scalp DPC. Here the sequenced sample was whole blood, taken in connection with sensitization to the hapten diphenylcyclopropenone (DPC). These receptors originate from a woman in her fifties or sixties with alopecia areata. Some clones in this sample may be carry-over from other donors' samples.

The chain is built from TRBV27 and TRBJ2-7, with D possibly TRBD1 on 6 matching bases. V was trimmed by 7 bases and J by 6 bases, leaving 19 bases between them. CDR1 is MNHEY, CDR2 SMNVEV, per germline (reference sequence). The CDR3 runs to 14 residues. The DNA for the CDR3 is TGTGCCAGCATCGACAGGTCTGTATACGGCGAGCAGTACTTC. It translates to CASIDRSVYGEQYF.

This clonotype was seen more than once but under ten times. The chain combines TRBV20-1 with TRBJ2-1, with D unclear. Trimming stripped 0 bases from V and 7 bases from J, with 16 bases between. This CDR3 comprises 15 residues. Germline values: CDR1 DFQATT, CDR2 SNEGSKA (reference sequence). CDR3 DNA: TGCAGTGCTAGAGATTCGTCTAGAAGTAGGAATGAGCAGTTCTTC. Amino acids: CSARDSSRSRNEQFF.

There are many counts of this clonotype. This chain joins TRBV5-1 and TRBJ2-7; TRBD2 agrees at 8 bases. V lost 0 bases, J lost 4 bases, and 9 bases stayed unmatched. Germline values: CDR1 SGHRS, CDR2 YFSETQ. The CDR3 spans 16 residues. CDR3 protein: CASSLGVPTSEYEQYF. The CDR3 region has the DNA TGCGCCAGCAGCTTGGGTGTCCCGACTAGCGAATACGAGCAGTACTTC.

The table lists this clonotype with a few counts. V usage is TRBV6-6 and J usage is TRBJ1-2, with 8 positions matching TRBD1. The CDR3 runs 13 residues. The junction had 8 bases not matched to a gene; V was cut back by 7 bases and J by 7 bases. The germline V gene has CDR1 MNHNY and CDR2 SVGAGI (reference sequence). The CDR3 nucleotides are TGTGCCAGCACCCTACAGGGGGATGGTGGCTACACCTTC. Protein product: CASTLQGDGGYTF.

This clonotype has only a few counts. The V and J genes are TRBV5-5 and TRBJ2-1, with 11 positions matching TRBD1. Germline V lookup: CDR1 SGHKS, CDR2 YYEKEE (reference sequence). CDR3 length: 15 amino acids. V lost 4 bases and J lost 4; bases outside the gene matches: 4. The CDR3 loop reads CASSTGTGGYNEQFF. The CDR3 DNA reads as TGTGCCAGCAGCACCGGGACAGGGGGTTACAATGAGCAGTTCTTC.

CDR3 sequence reads: CASSPYRDRKAFF. CDR3 DNA: TGTGCCAGCAGTCCCTATAGGGACAGGAAGGCTTTCTTT. V usage is TRBV2 and J usage is TRBJ1-1; the match to TRBD1 covers 8 bases. Germline trimming cut 5 bases from V and 11 bases from J; bases unmatched to any gene: 10. The CDR3 consists of 13 residues. The germline gives CDR1 SNHLY, CDR2 FYNNEI. Complete variable domain (other parts from reference TRBV2 and TRBJ1-1): EPEVTQTPSHQVTQMGQEVILRCVPISNHLYFYWYRQILGQKVEFLVSFYNNEISEKSEIFDDQFSVERPDGSNFTLKIRSTKLEDSAMYFCASSPYRDRKAFFGQGTRLTVV.

The CDR3 protein is CASSIRRERPSSYNEQFF. The CDR3 nucleotides are TGTGCCAGTAGTATTCGTCGCGAGCGGCCCAGCTCCTACAATGAGCAGTTCTTC. The rearrangement joins TRBV19 to TRBJ2-1, with TRBD2 as a possible D gene (5 bases). V lost 3 bases, J lost 0 bases, and 18 bases lay in between. Germline-derived CDR1 and CDR2 are LNHDA and SQIVND (reference sequence). This CDR3 region has 18 residues.

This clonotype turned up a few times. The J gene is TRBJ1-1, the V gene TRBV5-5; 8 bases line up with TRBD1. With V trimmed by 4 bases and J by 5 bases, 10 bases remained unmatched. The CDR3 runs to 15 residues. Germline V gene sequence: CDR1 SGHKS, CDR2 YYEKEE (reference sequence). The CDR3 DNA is TGTGCCAGCAGCCTCCTACAGGGGGGACTTACTGAAGCTTTCTTT. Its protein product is CASSLLQGGLTEAFF.

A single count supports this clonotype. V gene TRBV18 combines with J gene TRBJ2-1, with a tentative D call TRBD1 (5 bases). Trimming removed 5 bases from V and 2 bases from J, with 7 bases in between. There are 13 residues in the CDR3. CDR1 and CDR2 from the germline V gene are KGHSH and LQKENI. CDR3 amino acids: CASSKQAYNEQFF. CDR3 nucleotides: TGTGCCAGCTCAAAACAGGCCTACAATGAGCAGTTCTTC.

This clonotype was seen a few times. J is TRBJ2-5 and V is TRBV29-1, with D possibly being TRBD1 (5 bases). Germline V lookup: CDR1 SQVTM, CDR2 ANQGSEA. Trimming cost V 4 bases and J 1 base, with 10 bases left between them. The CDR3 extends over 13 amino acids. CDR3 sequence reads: CSVGGGAQETQYF. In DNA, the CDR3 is TGCAGCGTTGGTGGTGGGGCCCAAGAGACCCAGTACTTC. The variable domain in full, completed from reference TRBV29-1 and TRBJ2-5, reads SAVISQKPSRDICQRGTSLTIQCQVDSQVTMMFWYRQQPGQSLTLIATANQGSEATYESGFVIDKFPISRPNLTFSTLTVSNMSPEDSSIYLCSVGGGAQETQYFGPGTRLLVL.

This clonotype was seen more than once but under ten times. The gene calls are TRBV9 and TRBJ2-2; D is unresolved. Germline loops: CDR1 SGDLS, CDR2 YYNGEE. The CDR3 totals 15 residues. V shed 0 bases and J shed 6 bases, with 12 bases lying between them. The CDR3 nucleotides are TGTGCCAGCAGCGTAGAATTGATGGGCGCCGGGGAGCTGTTTTTT. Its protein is CASSVELMGAGELFF. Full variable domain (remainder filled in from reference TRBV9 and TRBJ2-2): DSGVTQTPKHLITATGQRVTLRCSPRSGDLSVYWYQQSLDQGLQFLIQYYNGEERAKGNILERFSAQQFPDLHSELNLSSLELGDSALYFCASSVELMGAGELFFGEGSRLTVL.

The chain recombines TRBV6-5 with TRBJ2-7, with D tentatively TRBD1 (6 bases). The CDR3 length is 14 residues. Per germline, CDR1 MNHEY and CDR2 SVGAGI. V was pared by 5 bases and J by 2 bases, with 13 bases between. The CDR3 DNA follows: TGTGCCAGCAGTACTAGACAGGACACCTACGAGCAGTACTTC. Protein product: CASSTRQDTYEQYF.

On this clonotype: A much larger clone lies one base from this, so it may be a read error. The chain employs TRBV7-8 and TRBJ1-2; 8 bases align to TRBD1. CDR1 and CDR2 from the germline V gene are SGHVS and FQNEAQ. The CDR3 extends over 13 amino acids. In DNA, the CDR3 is TGTGCCAGCAGCTTAGTTCTGACAGGGGCATACAACTTC. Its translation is CASSLVLTGAYNF.

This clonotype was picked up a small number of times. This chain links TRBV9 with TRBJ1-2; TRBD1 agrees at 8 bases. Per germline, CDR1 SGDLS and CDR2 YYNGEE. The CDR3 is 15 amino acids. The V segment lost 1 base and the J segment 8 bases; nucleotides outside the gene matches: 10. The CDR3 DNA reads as TGTGCCAGCAGCGTATCTGCAGGGGGCGGAGAAGGCTACACCTTC. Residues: CASSVSAGGGEGYTF.

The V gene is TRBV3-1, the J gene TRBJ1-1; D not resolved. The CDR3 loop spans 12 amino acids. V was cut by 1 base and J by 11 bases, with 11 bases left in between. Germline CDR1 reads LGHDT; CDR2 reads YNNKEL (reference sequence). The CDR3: CASSQAETVAFF. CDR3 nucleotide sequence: TGTGCCAGCAGCCAAGCTGAAACGGTGGCTTTCTTT.

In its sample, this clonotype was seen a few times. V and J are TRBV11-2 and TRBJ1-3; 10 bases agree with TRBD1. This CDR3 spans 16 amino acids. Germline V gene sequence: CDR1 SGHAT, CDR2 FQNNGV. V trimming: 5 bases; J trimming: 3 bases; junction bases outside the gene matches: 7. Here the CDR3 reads CASSHPTGGFGNTIYF. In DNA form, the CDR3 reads TGTGCCAGCAGCCACCCGACAGGGGGCTTTGGAAACACCATATATTTT.

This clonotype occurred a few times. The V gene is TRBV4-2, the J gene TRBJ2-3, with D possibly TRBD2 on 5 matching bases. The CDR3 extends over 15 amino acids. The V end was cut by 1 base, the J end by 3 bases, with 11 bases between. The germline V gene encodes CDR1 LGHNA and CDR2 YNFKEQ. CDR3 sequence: CASSQGPGVTDTQYF. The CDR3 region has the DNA TGTGCCAGCAGCCAAGGGCCCGGGGTAACAGATACGCAGTATTTT.

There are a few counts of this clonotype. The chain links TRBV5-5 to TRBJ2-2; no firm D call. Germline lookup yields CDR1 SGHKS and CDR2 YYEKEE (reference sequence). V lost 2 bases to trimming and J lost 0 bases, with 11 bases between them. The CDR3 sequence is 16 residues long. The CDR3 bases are TGTGCCAGCAGCTTTTCCGCCGCCTCGAACACCGGGGAGCTGTTTTTT. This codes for CASSFSAASNTGELFF. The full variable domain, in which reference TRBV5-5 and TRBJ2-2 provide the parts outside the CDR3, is DAGVTQSPTHLIKTRGQQVTLRCSPISGHKSVSWYQQVLGQGPQFIFQYYEKEERGRGNFPDRFSARQFPNYSSELNVNALLLGDSALYLCASSFSAASNTGELFFGEGSRLTVL.

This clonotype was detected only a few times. CDR3 coding DNA: TGTGCCAGCAGTTTATTTTCCCTCTCAGATACGCAGTATTTT. Its translation is CASSLFSLSDTQYF. J is TRBJ2-3 and V is TRBV28; D not resolved. The CDR3 is 14 amino acids. Germline CDR1 MDHEN, CDR2 SYDVKM. The V end was cut by 1 base, the J end by 4 bases, with 9 bases between. The variable domain in full, completed from reference TRBV28 and TRBJ2-3, reads DVKVTQSSRYLVKRTGEKVFLECVQDMDHENMFWYRQDPGLGLRLIYFSYDVKMKEKGDIPEGYSVSREKKERFSLILESASTNQTSMYLCASSLFSLSDTQYFGPGTRLTVL.

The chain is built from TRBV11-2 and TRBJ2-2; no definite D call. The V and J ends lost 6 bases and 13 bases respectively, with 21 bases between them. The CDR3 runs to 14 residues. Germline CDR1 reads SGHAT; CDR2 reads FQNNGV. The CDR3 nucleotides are TGTGCCAGCAGACCGGGCGTCGGTGTCGGTGGGCTGTTTTTT. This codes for CASRPGVGVGGLFF.

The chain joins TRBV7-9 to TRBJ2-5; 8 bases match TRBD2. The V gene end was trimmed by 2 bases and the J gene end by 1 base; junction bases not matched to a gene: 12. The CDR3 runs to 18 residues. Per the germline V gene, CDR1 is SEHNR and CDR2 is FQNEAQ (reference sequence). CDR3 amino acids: CASSLLGRFSGIQETQYF. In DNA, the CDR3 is TGTGCCAGCAGCTTATTAGGGCGGTTTAGCGGGATCCAAGAGACCCAGTACTTC.

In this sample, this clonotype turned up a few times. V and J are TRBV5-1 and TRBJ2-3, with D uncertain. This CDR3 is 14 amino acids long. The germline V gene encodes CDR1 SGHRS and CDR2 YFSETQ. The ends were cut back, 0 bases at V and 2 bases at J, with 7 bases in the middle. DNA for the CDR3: TGCGCCAGCAGCTTGGCCCCAGACACAGATACGCAGTATTTT. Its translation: CASSLAPDTDTQYF.

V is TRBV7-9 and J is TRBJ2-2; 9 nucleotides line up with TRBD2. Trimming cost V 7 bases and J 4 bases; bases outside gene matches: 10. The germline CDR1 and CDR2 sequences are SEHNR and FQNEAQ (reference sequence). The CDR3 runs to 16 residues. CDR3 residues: CASKTSGEPSTGELFF. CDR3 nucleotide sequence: TGTGCCAGCAAGACTAGCGGTGAGCCGAGCACCGGGGAGCTGTTTTTT.

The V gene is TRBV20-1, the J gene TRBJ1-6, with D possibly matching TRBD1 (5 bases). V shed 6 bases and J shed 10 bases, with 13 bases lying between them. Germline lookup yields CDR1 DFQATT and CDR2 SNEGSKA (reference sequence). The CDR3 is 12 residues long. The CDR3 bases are TGCAGTGCCCACCGCGGGGGATCACCCCTCCACTTT. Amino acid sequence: CSAHRGGSPLHF.

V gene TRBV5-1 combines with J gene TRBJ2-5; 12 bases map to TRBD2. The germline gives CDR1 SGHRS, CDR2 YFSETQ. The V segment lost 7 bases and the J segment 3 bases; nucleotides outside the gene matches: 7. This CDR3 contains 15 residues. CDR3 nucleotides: TGCGCCAGCCGCCGACTAGCGGGAGTTGAAGAGACCCAGTACTTC. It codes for CASRRLAGVEETQYF.

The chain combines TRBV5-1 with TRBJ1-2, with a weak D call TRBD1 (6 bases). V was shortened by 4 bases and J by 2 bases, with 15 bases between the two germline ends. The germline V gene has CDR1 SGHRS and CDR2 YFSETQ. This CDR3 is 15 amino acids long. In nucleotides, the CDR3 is TGCGCCAGCAGCCCTAGGGGGAGTGGCAACTATGGCTACACCTTC. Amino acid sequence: CASSPRGSGNYGYTF.

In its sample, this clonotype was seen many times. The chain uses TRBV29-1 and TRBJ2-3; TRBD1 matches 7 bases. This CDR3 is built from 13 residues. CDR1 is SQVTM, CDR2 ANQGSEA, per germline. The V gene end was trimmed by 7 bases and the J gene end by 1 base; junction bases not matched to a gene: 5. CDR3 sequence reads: CSADRERTDTQYF. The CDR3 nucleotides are TGCAGCGCCGACAGGGAACGCACAGATACGCAGTATTTT.